This passage covers 19 T cell receptor beta chains from one sample sequenced in a study of PD-1 blockade in classical Hodgkin lymphoma. Regarding time point: cycle 4 day 1 (C4D1), after less than 7 weeks of nivolumab. Every single patient, without exception, relapsed after autologous stem cell transplantation, and brentuximab vedotin exposure varied. Here immunoSEQ multiplex PCR was the method, and the copy in TCRdb shows in-frame clones only, minus some. There are more than 85,000 clones in the sample; roughly 87% occur only once, and under 20% lies in the top ten. The source material was peripheral blood mononuclear cells (PBMCs), sampled before the fourth cycle of nivolumab. Receptors were obtained from a human donor with classical Hodgkin lymphoma.

The rearrangement joins TRBV7-9 to TRBJ2-1; D not resolved. Trimming shortened V by 1 base and J by 10 bases, and 14 bases separated the two germline ends. Germline CDR1 SEHNR, CDR2 FQNEAQ (reference sequence). This CDR3 has 14 residues. CDR3 sequence (DNA): TGTGCCAGCAGCTTAGGTTGGGCAGCCAGGGAGCAGTTCTTC. As protein: CASSLGWAAREQFF.

In its sample, this clone was seen once. The rearrangement links TRBV5-1 to TRBJ2-5; 7 nucleotides line up with TRBD2. J gave up 4 bases and V 3 bases, and 12 bases lay outside the gene matches. The germline CDR1 and CDR2 sequences are SGHRS and YFSETQ. The length of the CDR3 is 16 residues. For the CDR3, the DNA is TGCGCCAGCAGCTCAAACCCCGGGACTACAGGAGAGACCCAGTACTTC. This codes for CASSSNPGTTGETQYF.

This chain joins TRBV7-7 and TRBJ2-1; 10 bases are shared with TRBD2. This CDR3 has 18 residues. V lost 6 bases and J lost 0; bases outside the gene matches: 11. Germline V gene sequence: CDR1 SSHAT, CDR2 FNYEAQ (reference sequence). In nucleotides, the CDR3 is TGTGCCAGCAGTGTAGGTGGTAGCGGGAGGCCCTCCTACAATGAGCAGTTCTTC. Amino acid sequence: CASSVGGSGRPSYNEQFF.

This clone was detected only a few times. The V call is TRBV7-9, the J call TRBJ2-1, with 8 bases lining up with TRBD1. V lost 10 bases to trimming and J lost 9 bases; unmatched junction nucleotides: 11. Germline CDR1 SEHNR, CDR2 FQNEAQ (reference sequence). This CDR3 is 13 amino acids long. CDR3 residues: CATHWTGKGEQFF. The CDR3 DNA reads as TGTGCCACCCACTGGACAGGGAAGGGTGAGCAGTTCTTC.

The rearrangement links TRBV6-5 to TRBJ1-4; no clear D gene. Germline CDR1 reads MNHEY; CDR2 reads SVGAGI. V was shortened by 5 bases and J by 0 bases, with 10 bases between the two germline ends. CDR3 length equals 15 residues. CDR3 coding DNA: TGTGCCAGCAGTAACTTCCCATCAACTAATGAAAAACTGTTTTTT. Translated: CASSNFPSTNEKLFF.

The V and J genes are TRBV18 and TRBJ1-2; D not resolved. The CDR3 runs to 12 residues. V lost 1 base, J lost 8 bases, and 8 bases lay in between. In germline, CDR1 is KGHSH, CDR2 LQKENI. The CDR3 sequence is CASSPREGGYTF. In DNA, the CDR3 is TGTGCCAGCTCACCACGGGAGGGAGGCTACACCTTC. Supplemented by reference TRBV18 and TRBJ1-2, the full variable domain reads NAGVMQNPRHLVRRRGQEARLRCSPMKGHSHVYWYRQLPEEGLKFMVYLQKENIIDESGMPKERFSAEFPKEGPSILRIQQVVRGDSAAYFCASSPREGGYTFGSGTRLTVV.

This clone was counted a single time. The CDR3 coding sequence is TGTGCCTGGAGCAAGTGGGAGGGGAGATCTCAAAAAGAGACCCAGTACTTC. This codes for CAWSKWEGRSQKETQYF. The chain employs TRBV30 and TRBJ2-5; 7 bases match TRBD2. This CDR3 has 17 amino acids. J lost 3 bases, V lost 3 bases, and 16 bases had no gene match. Germline-derived CDR1 and CDR2 are GTSNPN and SVGIG (reference sequence).

The rearrangement uses TRBV28 and TRBJ1-5, with D unclear. Germline CDR1 is MDHEN and CDR2 is SYDVKM. With 6 bases removed from V and 6 bases from J, the gap between germline ends came to 6 bases. The CDR3 has 11 residues. CDR3 sequence: CASSLGQPQHF. In nucleotides, the CDR3 is TGTGCCAGCAGCCTCGGTCAGCCCCAGCATTTT.

There are a few counts of this clone. The chain joins TRBV10-3 to TRBJ1-5; tentative D call: TRBD1 (5 bases). The CDR3 is 13 residues long. Germline assignment: CDR1 ENHRY and CDR2 SYGVKD. V gave up 4 bases and J gave up 2 bases, with 6 bases separating them. CDR3 residues: CAISGGGNQPQHF. CDR3 DNA: TGTGCCATCAGTGGGGGCGGCAATCAGCCCCAGCATTTT.

The gene calls are TRBV19 and TRBJ2-7, with unresolved D. CDR3 size: 13 residues. Trimming left V 3 bases short and J 3 bases short, with 9 bases between. Germline V gene lookup returns CDR1 LNHDA and CDR2 SQIVND (reference sequence). CDR3 region: CASSMTERYEQYF. CDR3 coding DNA: TGTGCCAGTAGTATGACGGAGCGCTACGAGCAGTACTTC.

V gene TRBV7-2 combines with J gene TRBJ1-5; D is undetermined. The CDR3 totals 15 residues. Germline V gene lookup returns CDR1 SGHTA and CDR2 FQGNSA. With 1 base removed from V and 9 bases from J, the gap between germline ends came to 16 bases. DNA of the CDR3: TGTGCCAGCAGCTTAGGGGTTCTGGGGATGTCGCCCCAGCATTTT. As protein: CASSLGVLGMSPQHF.

The chain employs TRBV2 and TRBJ1-1; possible D gene TRBD1, 5 bases. CDR3 length equals 17 residues. The germline V gene has CDR1 SNHLY and CDR2 FYNNEI. V was pared by 4 bases and J by 6 bases, with 24 bases between. The DNA of the CDR3 is TGTGCCAGCAGTGTGAGGCCCCCCGACAGTTTCGGCCCTGAAGCTTTCTTT. Protein product: CASSVRPPDSFGPEAFF.

The V and J genes are TRBV27 and TRBJ1-2; TRBD1 is a possible D gene (6 bases). Germline V CDR1 and CDR2: MNHEY, SMNVEV (reference sequence). This CDR3 comprises 14 residues. V lost 3 bases and J 5 bases, leaving 13 bases between the germline ends. The DNA for the CDR3 is TGTGCCAGCAGTTTGCAGGGGAATGTATATGGCTACACCTTC. It encodes CASSLQGNVYGYTF.

This chain joins TRBV7-2 and TRBJ2-5; 7 bases match TRBD2. Per the germline V gene, CDR1 is SGHTA and CDR2 is FQGNSA. Germline trimming cut 4 bases from V and 5 bases from J; bases unmatched to any gene: 10. There are 15 residues in the CDR3. The CDR3 DNA is TGTGCCAGCAGCTCCCAGCGGGATCGGCGGGAGACCCAGTACTTC. Its translation: CASSSQRDRRETQYF.

The gene calls are TRBV19 and TRBJ2-3; D tentatively fits TRBD1 or TRBD2 (5 bases each). CDR3 length equals 16 residues. Germline values: CDR1 LNHDA, CDR2 SQIVND (reference sequence). V lost 7 bases to trimming and J lost 3 bases, with 20 bases between them. This chain's CDR3 is CASTFNPRGFTDTQYF. In nucleotides, the CDR3 is TGTGCCAGTACCTTCAACCCGAGGGGTTTTACAGATACGCAGTATTTT. Based on the CDR3 plus reference TRBV19 and TRBJ2-3, the full variable domain is DGGITQSPKYLFRKEGQNVTLSCEQNLNHDAMYWYRQDPGQGLRLIYYSQIVNDFQKGDIAEGYSVSREKKESFPLTVTSAQKNPTAFYLCASTFNPRGFTDTQYFGPGTRLTVL.

This clone is a singleton in its sample. The rearrangement uses TRBV29-1 and TRBJ2-1; D is uncertain. Between the trimmed V and J ends, which lost 7 bases and 0 bases, there was a span of 13 bases. This CDR3 region has 14 residues. The germline gives CDR1 SQVTM, CDR2 ANQGSEA. The CDR3 here is CSGGGGDSYNEQFF. The CDR3 region has the DNA TGCAGCGGAGGTGGTGGTGACTCCTACAATGAGCAGTTCTTC.

This clone was detected only a few times. The J gene is TRBJ1-5, the V gene TRBV6-5; D is undetermined. Trimming removed 5 bases from V and 2 bases from J, with 13 bases in between. Germline values: CDR1 MNHEY, CDR2 SVGAGI. This CDR3 has 15 amino acids. CDR3 bases: TGTGCCAGCAGTGGTTCATGGGTCGGCAATCAGCCCCAGCATTTT. This translates into CASSGSWVGNQPQHF.

The rearrangement links TRBV2 to TRBJ1-2; tentative D call: TRBD1 (5 bases). CDR1 and CDR2 from the germline V gene are SNHLY and FYNNEI. The CDR3 is 14 amino acids. V gave up 3 bases and J gave up 1 base, with 9 bases separating them. CDR3 amino acids: CASSDRASNYGYTF. In nucleotides, the CDR3 is TGTGCCAGCAGTGACAGGGCGAGTAACTATGGCTACACCTTC.

The chain carries TRBV5-4 and TRBJ2-7, with TRBD1 identical over 7 bases. J lost 1 base, V lost 7 bases, and 5 bases had no gene match. The length of the CDR3 is 13 residues. In germline, CDR1 is SGHNT, CDR2 YYREEE (reference sequence). The CDR3, as DNA: TGTGCCAGCCGCACAGGGGAATCCTACGAGCAGTACTTC. Translating it yields CASRTGESYEQYF.